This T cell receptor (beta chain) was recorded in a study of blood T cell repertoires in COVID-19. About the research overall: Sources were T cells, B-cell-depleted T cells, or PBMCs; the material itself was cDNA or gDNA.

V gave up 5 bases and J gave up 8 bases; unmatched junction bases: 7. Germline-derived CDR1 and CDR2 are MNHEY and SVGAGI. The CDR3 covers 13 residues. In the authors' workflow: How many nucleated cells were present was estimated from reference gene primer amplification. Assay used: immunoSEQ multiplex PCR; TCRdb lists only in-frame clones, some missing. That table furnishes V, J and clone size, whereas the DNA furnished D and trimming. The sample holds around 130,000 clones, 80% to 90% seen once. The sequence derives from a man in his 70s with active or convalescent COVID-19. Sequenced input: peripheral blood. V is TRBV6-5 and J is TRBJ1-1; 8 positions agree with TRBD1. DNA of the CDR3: TGTGCCAGCAGTAGTCGGACAGGGAAGGAAGCTTTCTTT. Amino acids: CASSSRTGKEAFF.